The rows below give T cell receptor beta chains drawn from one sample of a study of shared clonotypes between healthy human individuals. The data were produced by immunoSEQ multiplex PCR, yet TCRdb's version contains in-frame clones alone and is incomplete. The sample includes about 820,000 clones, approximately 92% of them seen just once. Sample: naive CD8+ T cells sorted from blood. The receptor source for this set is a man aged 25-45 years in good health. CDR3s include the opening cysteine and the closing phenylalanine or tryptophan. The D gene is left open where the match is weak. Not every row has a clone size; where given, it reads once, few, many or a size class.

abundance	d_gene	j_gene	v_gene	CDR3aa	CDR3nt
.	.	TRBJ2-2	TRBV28	CASRPPPEQGTGELFF	TGTGCCAGCAGGCCACCCCCGGAACAGGGCACCGGGGAGCTGTTTTTT
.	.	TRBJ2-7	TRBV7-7	CASSLESGSSYEQYF	TGTGCCAGCAGCTTAGAGTCGGGGAGCTCCTACGAGCAGTACTTC
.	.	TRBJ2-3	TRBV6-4	CASSDSPSFTDTQYF	TGTGCCAGCAGTGACTCGCCCAGCTTCACAGATACGCAGTATTTT
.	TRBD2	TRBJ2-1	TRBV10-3	CAFSFRGGDEQFF	TGTGCCTTCTCCTTCCGGGGGGGCGATGAGCAGTTCTTC
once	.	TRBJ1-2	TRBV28	CASRGGLSYGYTF	TGTGCCAGCAGGGGAGGACTTTCCTATGGCTACACCTTC
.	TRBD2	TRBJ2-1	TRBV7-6	CASSPVLAGALYNEQFF	TGTGCCAGCAGCCCGGTACTAGCGGGTGCACTCTACAATGAGCAGTTCTTC
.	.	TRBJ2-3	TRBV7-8	CASILNPGLNTDTQYF	TGTGCCAGCATCTTAAACCCGGGACTTAACACAGATACGCAGTATTTT
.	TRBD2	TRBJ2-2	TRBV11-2	CASIIDGRGRAGELFF	TGTGCCAGCATCATTGACGGGCGCGGGAGGGCCGGGGAGCTGTTTTTT
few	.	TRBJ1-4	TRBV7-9	CASSSTGVNEKLFF	TGTGCCAGCAGCTCGACCGGCGTCAATGAAAAACTGTTTTTT
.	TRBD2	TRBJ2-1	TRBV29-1	CSVLAGGPHEQFF	TGCAGCGTTCTAGCGGGAGGGCCGCATGAGCAGTTCTTC
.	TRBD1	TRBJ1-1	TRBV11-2	CASSPTGTVTWVNTEAFF	TGTGCCAGCAGTCCCACCGGGACAGTGACCTGGGTGAACACTGAAGCTTTCTTT
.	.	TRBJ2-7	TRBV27	CASSLSVTGEQYF	TGTGCCAGCAGTTTATCCGTCACTGGCGAGCAGTACTTC
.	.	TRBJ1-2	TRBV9	CASSVDGGNYGYTF	TGTGCCAGCAGCGTAGACGGGGGGAACTATGGCTACACCTTC
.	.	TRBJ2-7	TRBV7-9	CASSLGDPGMHSYEQYF	TGTGCCAGCAGCTTGGGAGACCCCGGGATGCACTCCTACGAGCAGTACTTC
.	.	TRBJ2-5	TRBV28	CASSFPEGSALGETQYF	TGTGCCAGCAGTTTCCCCGAGGGTTCGGCTCTGGGAGAGACCCAGTACTTC
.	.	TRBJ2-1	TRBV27	CASSGLLRGYNEQFF	TGTGCCAGCAGTGGACTGCTCCGGGGCTACAATGAGCAGTTCTTC
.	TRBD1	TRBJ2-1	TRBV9	CASSALTGSYNEQFF	TGTGCCAGCAGCGCTCTGACAGGGTCCTACAATGAGCAGTTCTTC
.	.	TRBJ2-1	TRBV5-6	CASSLTGAGHNEQFF	TGTGCCAGCAGCTTGACAGGGGCGGGGCACAATGAGCAGTTCTTC
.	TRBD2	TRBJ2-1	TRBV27	CASSLLNTGLAYNEQFF	TGTGCCAGCAGTCTCCTAAACACGGGACTAGCGTACAATGAGCAGTTCTTC
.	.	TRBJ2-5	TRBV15	CATSRVAGAETQYF	TGTGCCACCAGCAGAGTCGCAGGGGCAGAGACCCAGTACTTC
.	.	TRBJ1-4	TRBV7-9	CASTKAATNEKLFF	TGTGCCAGCACGAAGGCTGCAACTAATGAAAAACTGTTTTTT
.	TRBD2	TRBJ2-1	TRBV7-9	CASSLVRGGDNEQFF	TGTGCCAGCAGCTTAGTACGGGGGGGAGACAATGAGCAGTTCTTC
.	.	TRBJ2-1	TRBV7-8	CASSGLLWNEQFF	TGTGCCAGCAGCGGACTACTTTGGAATGAGCAGTTCTTC
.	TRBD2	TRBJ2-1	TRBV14	CASSPLGTSKSPEQFF	TGTGCCAGCAGCCCCCTTGGGACTAGTAAATCCCCTGAGCAGTTCTTC